This T cell receptor (beta chain) stems from a study of OX40 agonist ivuxolimab in advanced cancers. People who had autoimmune disease history or systemic immunosuppression were excluded. Study observations and caveats: The 0.1-3.0 mg/kg partial responders had among the lowest clonal expansion.

Notes on this clone: Its antigen remains unknown.

Libraries were prepared by immunoSEQ multiplex PCR; TCRdb keeps only in-frame clonotypes and omits some of them. The sample comprises around 30,000 clones, over 75% of which are singletons, and 58% rests with the top ten. Trimming took off 8 bases at V and 0 bases at J, with 16 bases between the two ends. The CDR3 is 15 amino acids. Germline-derived CDR1 and CDR2 are MDHEN and SYDVKM. This chain connects TRBV28 to TRBJ1-1; the D is unclear. The clonotype comes from an adult with an advanced solid tumor such as melanoma, head and neck, liver or kidney cancer. The source was CD4+ or CD8+ T cells sorted from blood, collected in a trial of the OX40 agonist ivuxolimab. For the CDR3, the DNA is TGTGCCAGCCTCGAGTGGGCAGGCGTGAACACTGAAGCTTTCTTT. It yields the protein CASLEWAGVNTEAFF.